This entry lists 5 T cell receptor beta chains sequenced from one sample in a study of cytomegalovirus exposure and HLA in healthy donors. The primer mix had 60 Vbeta and 13 Jbeta primers. Method: immunoSEQ multiplex PCR; TCRdb's copy keeps in-frame clones and lacks some. The sample includes under 200,000 clones, 75% to 85% of them seen just once. The sample consisted of PBMCs. Receptors were obtained from a woman aged 45-59 years in good health and CMV-seronegative.

The chain has TRBV10-1 and TRBJ1-1; 9 bases match TRBD1. After removal of 6 bases from V and 3 bases from J, the junction contained 5 bases not matched to a gene. Germline V lookup: CDR1 WNHNN, CDR2 SYGVQD (reference sequence). The CDR3 length is 14 residues. The CDR3 here is CASSHDRGDTEAFF. CDR3 DNA sequence: TGCGCCAGCAGCCATGACAGGGGGGACACTGAAGCTTTCTTT.

The chain has TRBV7-9 and TRBJ2-1; tentative D call: TRBD2 (5 bases). Trimming took 3 bases from V and 0 from J, leaving 9 bases between them. Germline CDR1 SEHNR, CDR2 FQNEAQ (reference sequence). This CDR3 contains 15 residues. DNA for the CDR3: TGTGCCAGCAGCTTCGCGGGCAGCTCCTACAATGAGCAGTTCTTC. Translating it yields CASSFAGSSYNEQFF.

The V gene is TRBV27, the J gene TRBJ2-5; 8 bases fit TRBD2. This CDR3 comprises 14 residues. The V gene end was trimmed by 4 bases and the J gene end by 4 bases; junction bases not matched to a gene: 5. Germline V gene sequence: CDR1 MNHEY, CDR2 SMNVEV (reference sequence). CDR3 sequence: CASSSWTSSETQYF. The CDR3 coding sequence is TGTGCCAGCAGTTCTTGGACTAGCTCAGAGACCCAGTACTTC.

This clone occurred once. The V and J genes are TRBV6-5 and TRBJ2-5; TRBD2 might be the D (5 bases). V lost 0 bases and J lost 5, with 10 bases in between. There are 14 residues in the CDR3. The germline gives CDR1 MNHEY, CDR2 SVGAGI. This CDR3 reads CASSYSRVGETQYF. The DNA for the CDR3 is TGTGCCAGCAGTTACTCGAGGGTCGGGGAGACCCAGTACTTC.

This clone was picked up one time. V usage is TRBV9 and J usage is TRBJ2-5; 11 bases align to TRBD2. This CDR3 has 15 amino acids. Germline V gene sequence: CDR1 SGDLS, CDR2 YYNGEE. Trimming cost V 4 bases and J 4 bases; bases outside gene matches: 6. Here the CDR3 reads CASSRTSGRVETQYF. CDR3 DNA: TGTGCCAGCAGCCGTACTAGCGGGAGAGTAGAGACCCAGTACTTC.